This entry lists 5 T cell receptor beta chains sequenced from one sample in a study of blood T cell repertoires in COVID-19. Method: immunoSEQ multiplex PCR; TCRdb's copy keeps in-frame clones and lacks some. The profile covers about 170,000 clones, with approximately 86% appearing a single time and under 3% taken by the ten largest. The sequenced sample consisted of peripheral blood. The receptors derive from a woman older than 75 with COVID-19, enrolled during active disease.

The chain carries TRBV7-2 and TRBJ1-3, with D possibly TRBD1 on 5 matching bases. In germline, CDR1 is SGHTA, CDR2 FQGNSA. The germline V and J ends were trimmed by 1 base and 4 bases, with 14 bases remaining between them. The CDR3 runs to 16 residues. The CDR3 spells CASSLDRGAGGNTIYF. CDR3 bases: TGTGCCAGCAGCTTAGATCGCGGGGCTGGGGGAAACACCATATATTTT.

The chain combines TRBV5-5 with TRBJ2-7; the match to TRBD1 covers 9 bases. CDR3 length equals 15 residues. V dropped 4 bases and J dropped 2; count of bases not matched to a gene: 7. Germline assignment: CDR1 SGHKS and CDR2 YYEKEE (reference sequence). CDR3 nucleotides: TGTGCCAGCAGCCCGGCCGGGACAGGGACCTACGAGCAGTACTTC. Its protein is CASSPAGTGTYEQYF.

This chain joins TRBV9 and TRBJ1-2, with 9 nucleotides matching TRBD1. V dropped 4 bases and J dropped 0; count of bases not matched to a gene: 4. Germline CDR1 and CDR2: SGDLS and YYNGEE. The CDR3 contains 15 residues. CDR3 loop: CASSPRTGANYGYTF. The CDR3 bases are TGTGCCAGCAGCCCACGGACAGGGGCTAACTATGGCTACACCTTC.

A few counts support this clone. The CDR3 DNA reads TGTGCCAGTAGGGACAGGGCTTTGGGCTACACCTTC. This sequence encodes CASRDRALGYTF. The gene calls are TRBV19 and TRBJ1-2; 8 bases are shared with TRBD1. The CDR3 is 12 amino acids. Germline CDR1 and CDR2: LNHDA and SQIVND (reference sequence). The J segment lost 8 bases and the V segment lost 6 bases, leaving 5 bases of the junction unmatched.

The chain uses TRBV19 and TRBJ2-7, with a tentative D call TRBD1 (6 bases). The V end lost 10 bases, the J end lost 1 base, and 14 bases lay between the germline ends. The CDR3 has 13 amino acids. From germline, CDR1 is LNHDA and CDR2 SQIVND (reference sequence). In DNA form, the CDR3 reads TGTGCCATCCCCGACAGGTCATCCTACGAGCAGTACTTC. Translation: CAIPDRSSYEQYF.